The TCR beta chain under discussion was sequenced for a study of blood T cell repertoires in COVID-19. Turning to the study itself: Some COVID-19 samples were acute and others convalescent; all came from the United States, Italy and Spain.

It was during active infection that Seattle patients were enrolled and then longitudinally followed. Study processing details: Quantification of nucleated cells was approximated via reference gene primer amplification. The table came from immunoSEQ multiplex PCR; TCRdb's copy has only in-frame clones and leaves some out. Clone size and V and J calls were adopted from that table, with D and trimming inferred from the DNA. The sample lists more than 80,000 clones, less than 95% occurring once. This clone came up a few times. The receptor was isolated from a man between 18 and 29 years old with COVID-19, enrolled during active disease. Sample: peripheral blood.

DNA of the CDR3: TGTGCCAGCAGTTACATGGGAGAGAGCTCCTACGAGCAGTACTTC. Its protein product is CASSYMGESSYEQYF. The chain couples TRBV6-5 to TRBJ2-7; tentative D call: TRBD2 (5 bases). V lost 2 bases to trimming and J lost 0 bases, with 11 bases between them. This CDR3 has 15 residues. Germline V CDR1 and CDR2: MNHEY, SVGAGI.